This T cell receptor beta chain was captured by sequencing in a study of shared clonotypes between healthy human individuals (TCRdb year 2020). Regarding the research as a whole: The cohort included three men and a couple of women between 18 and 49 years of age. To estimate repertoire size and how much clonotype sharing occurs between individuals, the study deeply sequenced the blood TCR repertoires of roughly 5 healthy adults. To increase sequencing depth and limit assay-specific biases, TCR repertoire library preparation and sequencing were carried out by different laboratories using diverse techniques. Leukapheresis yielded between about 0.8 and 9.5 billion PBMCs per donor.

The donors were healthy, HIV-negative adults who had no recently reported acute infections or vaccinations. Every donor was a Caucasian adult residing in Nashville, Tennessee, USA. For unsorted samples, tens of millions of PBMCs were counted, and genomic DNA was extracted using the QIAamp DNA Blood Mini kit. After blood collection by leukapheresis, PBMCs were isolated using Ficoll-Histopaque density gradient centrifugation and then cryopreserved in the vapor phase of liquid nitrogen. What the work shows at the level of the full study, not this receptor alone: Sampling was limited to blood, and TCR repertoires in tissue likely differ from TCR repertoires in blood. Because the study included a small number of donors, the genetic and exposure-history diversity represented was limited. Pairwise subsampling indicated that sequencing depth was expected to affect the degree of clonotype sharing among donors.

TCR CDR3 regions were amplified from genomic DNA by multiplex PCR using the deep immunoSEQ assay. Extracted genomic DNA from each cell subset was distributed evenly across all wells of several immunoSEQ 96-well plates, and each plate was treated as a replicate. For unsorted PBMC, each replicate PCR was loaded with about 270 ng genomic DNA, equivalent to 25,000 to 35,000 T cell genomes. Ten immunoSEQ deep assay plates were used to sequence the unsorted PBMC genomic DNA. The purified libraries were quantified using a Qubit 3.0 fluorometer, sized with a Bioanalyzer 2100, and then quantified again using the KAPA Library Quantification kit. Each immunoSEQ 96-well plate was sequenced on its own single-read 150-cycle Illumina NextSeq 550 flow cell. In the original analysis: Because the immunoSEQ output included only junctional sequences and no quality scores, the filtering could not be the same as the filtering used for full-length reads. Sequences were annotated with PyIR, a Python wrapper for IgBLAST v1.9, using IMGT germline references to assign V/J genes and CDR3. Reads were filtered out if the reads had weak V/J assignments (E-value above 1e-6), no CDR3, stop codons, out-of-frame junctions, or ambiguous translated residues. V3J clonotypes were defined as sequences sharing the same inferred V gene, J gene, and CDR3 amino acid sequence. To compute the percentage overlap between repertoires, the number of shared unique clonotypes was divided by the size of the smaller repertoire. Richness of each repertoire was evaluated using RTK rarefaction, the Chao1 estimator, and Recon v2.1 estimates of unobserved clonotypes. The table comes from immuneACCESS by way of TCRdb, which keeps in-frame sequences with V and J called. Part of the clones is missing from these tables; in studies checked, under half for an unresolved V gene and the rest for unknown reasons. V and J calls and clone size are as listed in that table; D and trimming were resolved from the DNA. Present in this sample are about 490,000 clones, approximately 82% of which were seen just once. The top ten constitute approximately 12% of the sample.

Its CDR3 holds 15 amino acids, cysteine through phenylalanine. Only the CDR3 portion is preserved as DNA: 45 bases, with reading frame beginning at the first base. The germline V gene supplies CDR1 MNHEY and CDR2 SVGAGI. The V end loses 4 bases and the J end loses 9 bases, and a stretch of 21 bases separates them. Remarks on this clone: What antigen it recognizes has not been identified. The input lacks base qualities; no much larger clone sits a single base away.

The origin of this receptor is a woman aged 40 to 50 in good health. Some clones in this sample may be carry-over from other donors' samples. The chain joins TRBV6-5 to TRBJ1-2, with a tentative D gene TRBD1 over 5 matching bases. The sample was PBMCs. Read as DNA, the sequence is TGTGCCAGCAGTTCTCCGACAGCCGGTGCGAGGAGCTACACCTTC. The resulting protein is CASSSPTAGARSYTF.